Listed below are T cell receptor beta chains from one sample, sequenced in a study of blood T cell repertoires in COVID-19. Method: immunoSEQ multiplex PCR; TCRdb's copy keeps in-frame clones and lacks some. The sample has 15,000 to 20,000 clones; 75% to 85% are singletons. The sample comprised peripheral blood. The source of these receptors is an elderly man with acute or convalescent COVID-19. Both conserved end residues are part of each CDR3. Each record gives: clone size, V gene, D gene, J gene, CDR3 DNA, CDR3 protein. A D gene is named only where the DNA matches it firmly. The size field is filled for only some rows; it gives once, few, many or a size class.

.,TRBV11-2,TRBD2,TRBJ2-3,TGTGCCAGCAGCTTAGCTCGGGCAGGGAGGGGAGATACGCAGTATTTT,CASSLARAGRGDTQYF
.,TRBV23-1,.,TRBJ2-3,TGCGCCAGCACAGGGTTGTTGGTCTTGGGGACAGATACGCAGTATTTT,CASTGLLVLGTDTQYF
few,TRBV19,TRBD1,TRBJ1-2,TGTGCCAGTACCCTGGGACAGGGGATTGGCTATGGCTACACCTTC,CASTLGQGIGYGYTF
.,TRBV7-9,.,TRBJ1-5,TGTGCCAGCAGCTTAGCCCAGGGATCTGGCAATCAGCCCCAGCATTTT,CASSLAQGSGNQPQHF
.,TRBV14,.,TRBJ1-2,TGTGCCAGCAGCCAAGTCGGCAGGGTCCTCTATGGCTACACCTTC,CASSQVGRVLYGYTF
.,TRBV7-9,.,TRBJ2-5,TGTGCCAGCACCCCAGCGGTCCAAGAGACCCAGTACTTC,CASTPAVQETQYF
.,TRBV7-2,.,TRBJ2-1,TGTGCCAGCAGCTCCCGGGACTCCTACAATGAGCAGTTCTTC,CASSSRDSYNEQFF
.,TRBV7-9,.,TRBJ1-1,TGTGCCAGCAGCCCCGGACACCTCGGGGGCACTGAAGCTTTCTTT,CASSPGHLGGTEAFF
.,TRBV27,.,TRBJ2-2,TGTGCCAGCAGTTGGATCGGGGATAACGGGGAGCTGTTTTTT,CASSWIGDNGELFF
.,TRBV15,.,TRBJ2-7,TGTGCCACCAGCAGGGCGGGACAGTTCTCCTACGAGCAGTACTTC,CATSRAGQFSYEQYF
.,TRBV19,TRBD2,TRBJ2-3,TGTGCCAGTACCTTAGCGGGGGCTAGCACAGATACGCAGTATTTT,CASTLAGASTDTQYF
few,TRBV7-2,.,TRBJ1-3,TGTGCCAGCAGCAGCACCGGTAGCTCTGGAAACACCATATATTTT,CASSSTGSSGNTIYF
once,TRBV6-5,TRBD1,TRBJ1-2,TGTGCCAGCAGTTATGGGACAGGGTTTGTGTATGGCTACACCTTC,CASSYGTGFVYGYTF
.,TRBV28,.,TRBJ2-3,TGTGCCAGCAGTTTGGTGGGGGCCCCCACAGATACGCAGTATTTT,CASSLVGAPTDTQYF
.,TRBV5-1,.,TRBJ2-1,TGCGCCAGCAGCTTCTCGGCAGGGGTAGGTAATGAGCAGTTCTTC,CASSFSAGVGNEQFF
.,TRBV28,TRBD1,TRBJ1-5,TGTGCCAGCAAATCCGGGACAGCTTATCAGCCCCAGCATTTT,CASKSGTAYQPQHF
once,TRBV7-9,TRBD1,TRBJ1-2,TGTGCCAGCAGCCCGGGACAGGGGGTTACCTTC,CASSPGQGVTF
.,TRBV15,.,TRBJ1-5,TGTGCCACCAGCGCCGGGGATCAGCCCCAGCATTTT,CATSAGDQPQHF
.,TRBV7-2,.,TRBJ2-5,TGTGCCAGCAGCACTAATAGCGAGACCCAGTACTTC,CASSTNSETQYF
.,TRBV7-9,.,TRBJ2-6,TGTGCCAGCAGCTTAGGCCTAGCTTTCTCTGGGGCCAACGTCCTGACTTTC,CASSLGLAFSGANVLTF
.,TRBV7-9,TRBD1,TRBJ2-5,TGTGCCAGCAGCCCGCAGGGGGAAATGGAGACCCAGTACTTC,CASSPQGEMETQYF
.,TRBV3-1/TRBV3-2,.,TRBJ2-1,TGTGCCAGCAGCCGAGGGATCTGGGAAGGTGAGCAGTTCTTC,CASSRGIWEGEQFF
.,TRBV5-1,.,TRBJ2-1,TGCGCCAGCAGGGATAGCGGTTATCAGTTCTTC,CASRDSGYQFF
.,TRBV6-5,.,TRBJ1-4,TGTGCCAGCAGTTACCGGCAGGGTAATGAAAAACTGTTTTTT,CASSYRQGNEKLFF